This T cell receptor beta chain appears in the sequencing data of a study of blood T cell repertoires in COVID-19 (dated by TCRdb to about 2020). Looking at the study overall: Samples from collaborators originated in the United States, Italy and Spain and spanned both the acute and convalescent phases of COVID-19. Sample metadata almost always included a de-identified subject ID, COVID-19 status, age in years and sex. The repertoires were released in a freely available public database meant as a resource for research on the immune response to SARS-CoV-2. Where available, HLA class I and class II types were taken from metadata supplied by the sample provider and were not determined by assay-based typing. Subjects who had been exposed to COVID-19, were actively infected with it, or had recovered from it provided the deeply sampled blood TCRbeta repertoires that made up the dataset. The prospective study material was composed of cDNA or gDNA derived from T cells, B-cell-depleted T cells, or PBMCs. Samples were obtained from the ongoing ImmuneRACE study (first 160 participants) and from 950 to 1,500 subjects provided by 6 global collaborators.

The immunoSEQ Assay, a bias-controlled multiplex PCR, was used to amplify TCRbeta CDR3 regions from genomic DNA. The authors processed their data as follows. The number of nucleated cells in each sample was estimated by amplification of reference gene primers within the assay. Sequence reads were collapsed and filtered to measure the absolute abundance of every unique TCRbeta CDR3 rearrangement. Productive Simpson clonality was computed per sample as the square root of Simpson's diversity index over productive rearrangements. Sourced from immuneACCESS, this table was stored by TCRdb with only in-frame sequences that have V and J called. A share of the clones is absent; for the studies checked, an unresolved V gene accounts for under half, and the remainder has no known explanation. D and trimming were read from the DNA, whereas the V and J calls and clone size are those reported in that table. A total of around 190,000 clones appear in this sample, 84% of them only once. The ten top clones hold roughly 6.3% of the sample.

Whole blood was collected in K2EDTA tubes by collaborating institutions according to the institutions' own protocols. For TCRbeta analysis, collaborators shipped samples as frozen whole blood, isolated PBMCs, or DNA extracted from either of those sample types. The germline V and J ends show losses of 0 bases and 10 bases respectively, and no gene match explains 1 base of the junction. From the cysteine through the phenylalanine, the CDR3 covers 14 amino acids. The read is trimmed to its CDR3 DNA, 42 bases read in frame from base 1. CDR1 and CDR2, per the germline V gene (reference sequence), are LNHDA and SQIVND. Overall study outcomes, separate from this receptor: The amount of clinical and demographic metadata varied by source and participant and was provided uncurated.

Notes on this clone: Its target antigen remains unknown. One base away there is no much larger clone; base qualities are not given.

The sequence was obtained from a human donor in a cohort sampled during active COVID-19. The sequenced material came from peripheral blood. Recombination linked TRBV19 to TRBJ1-6; 9 nucleotides in the junction match TRBD1. Here is the DNA: TGTGCCAGTAGTATAGAGGACAGGGGCTCACCCCTCCACTTT. The encoded protein is CASSIEDRGSPLHF.